The clone carrying this T cell receptor (beta chain) turned up a few times. The entry originates in a study of human T cells and chemical hapten exposure. The time point is: pre-sensitization, week 0. As to treatment: therapeutic diphenylcyclopropenone sensitization with weekly scalp DPC. TCRdb reprocessed the RACE reads with MiXCR, giving one entry per CDR3 protein. The table lists some 51,000 distinct CDR3 sequences, about 9.2% of them singletons, with 13% to 15% in the top ten. With 1 base removed from V and 3 bases from J, the gap between germline ends came to 15 bases. The CDR3 spans 16 residues. Germline V gene lookup returns CDR1 SGHTA and CDR2 FQGTGA.

The source was whole blood, collected in connection with sensitization to the hapten diphenylcyclopropenone (DPC). The TCR originated in a woman aged 40 to 55 with alopecia areata. Some clones in this sample may be carry-over from other donors' samples. This chain links TRBV7-3 with TRBJ2-5; a possible D gene is TRBD2 (6 bases). The CDR3 reads CASSLIGGGSKETQYF. For the CDR3, the DNA is TGTGCCAGCAGCTTAATTGGGGGAGGCAGTAAAGAGACCCAGTACTTC.